These 28 T cell receptor beta chains were sequenced from one sample in a study of identical twins. TCRdb re-called the 5' RACE reads with MiXCR, one entry per CDR3 protein. This sample has roughly 690,000 distinct CDR3 sequences; around 21% occur once, and the top ten carry roughly 4%. The data were also submitted as part of a second study, on T cells expressing NK-cell markers.

Input material: PBMCs. The receptor source for this set is a woman in her late teens or twenties in good health.

This clonotype was seen repeatedly, ten times or more. V and J are TRBV20-1 and TRBJ2-7; unclear D gene. The germline V gene has CDR1 DFQATT and CDR2 SNEGSKA (reference sequence). Trimming left V 6 bases short and J 4 bases short, with 10 bases between. The length of the CDR3 is 11 residues. The CDR3: CSALSGYEQYF. CDR3 sequence (DNA): TGCAGTGCCCTCTCAGGTTACGAGCAGTACTTC.

V and J are TRBV6-4 and TRBJ2-7; either TRBD1 or TRBD2 may supply D (5 bases each). This CDR3 region has 15 residues. Per germline, CDR1 MRHNA and CDR2 SNTAGT. Between the trimmed V and J ends, which lost 6 bases and 2 bases, there was a span of 17 bases. The CDR3 loop reads CASSAPGRDTYEQYF. The CDR3 DNA follows: TGTGCCAGCAGCGCCCCGGGACGGGATACCTACGAGCAGTACTTC.

This clonotype came up a few times. The gene calls are TRBV5-1 and TRBJ2-5; D is tentatively TRBD1 or TRBD2 (5 bases each). The CDR3 consists of 16 residues. Germline loops: CDR1 SGHRS, CDR2 YFSETQ. The V end lost 0 bases, the J end lost 5 bases, and 17 bases lay between the germline ends. CDR3 DNA sequence: TGCGCCAGCAGCTTGGGGTACGGGACGCGCCGGGAGACCCAGTACTTC. As protein: CASSLGYGTRRETQYF.

There are many counts of this clonotype. The rearrangement links TRBV5-1 to TRBJ1-6, with a weak D call TRBD1 (5 bases). Germline values: CDR1 SGHRS, CDR2 YFSETQ. Trimming left V 5 bases short and J 7 bases short, with 10 bases between. This CDR3 has 13 residues. The chain's CDR3 is CASSWDQNSPLHF. CDR3 nucleotide sequence: TGCGCCAGCAGTTGGGACCAGAATTCACCCCTCCACTTT. Full variable domain (remainder filled in from reference TRBV5-1 and TRBJ1-6): KAGVTQTPRYLIKTRGQQVTLSCSPISGHRSVSWYQQTPGQGLQFLFEYFSETQRNKGNFPGRFSGRQFSNSRSEMNVSTLELGDSALYLCASSWDQNSPLHFGNGTRLTVT.

CDR3 coding DNA: TGTGCCAGCAGCTTAGGAGGGCTCGCTCAGCCCCAGCATTTT. Translation gives CASSLGGLAQPQHF. The rearrangement joins TRBV7-9 to TRBJ1-5; D not resolved. This CDR3 comprises 14 residues. The germline CDR1 and CDR2 sequences are SEHNR and FQNEAQ (reference sequence). V shed 1 base and J shed 6 bases, with 10 bases lying between them.

V usage is TRBV19 and J usage is TRBJ2-7, with D possibly being TRBD2 (6 bases). The CDR3 is made up of 14 amino acids. V shed 6 bases and J shed 2 bases, with 14 bases lying between them. Germline V lookup: CDR1 LNHDA, CDR2 SQIVND (reference sequence). CDR3 sequence (DNA): TGTGCCAGTAGAGACCCGGGACTCACCTACGAGCAGTACTTC. Translation gives CASRDPGLTYEQYF.

This clonotype appeared a single time. The chain has TRBV7-6 and TRBJ2-5, with 9 nucleotides matching TRBD1. The CDR3 length is 15 residues. Per germline, CDR1 SGHVS and CDR2 FNYEAQ. The V gene end was trimmed by 1 base and the J gene end by 4 bases; junction bases not matched to a gene: 4. This CDR3 is CASSLGGGQGETQYF. The CDR3 DNA reads TGTGCCAGCAGCTTAGGGGGGGGACAGGGAGAGACCCAGTACTTC. The whole variable domain, remainder taken from reference TRBV7-6 and TRBJ2-5, is GAGVSQSPRYKVTKRGQDVALRCDPISGHVSLYWYRQALGQGPEFLTYFNYEAQQDKSGLPNDRFSAERPEGSISTLTIQRTEQRDSAMYRCASSLGGGQGETQYFGPGTRLLVL.

This clonotype appeared a few times. The CDR3 here is CASSLGQGSPYEQYF. Here the CDR3 DNA reads TGCGCCAGCAGCTTGGGACAGGGAAGCCCCTACGAGCAGTACTTC. The chain uses TRBV5-1 and TRBJ2-7, with 7 bases lining up with TRBD1. Trimming took 0 bases from V and 2 from J; bases not matched to a gene: 5. The CDR3 is 15 amino acids. From germline, CDR1 is SGHRS and CDR2 YFSETQ.

This clonotype was seen a few times. The chain has TRBV7-2 and TRBJ1-1; tentatively, D is TRBD1 (6 bases). The CDR3 spans 13 residues. CDR1 SGHTA and CDR2 FQGNSA come from the germline V gene. V shed 4 bases and J shed 4 bases, with 10 bases lying between them. This CDR3 reads CASSSDSSTEAFF. The CDR3 DNA reads as TGTGCCAGCAGCTCGGACAGTAGCACTGAAGCTTTCTTT.

This chain links TRBV5-8 with TRBJ2-2; D is unclear. In germline, CDR1 is SGHTS, CDR2 YDEGEE. V shed 0 bases and J shed 7 bases, with 4 bases lying between them. This CDR3 region has 12 residues. The CDR3 DNA reads as TGTGCCAGCAGCTTGGATGTCGGGGAGCTGTTTTTT. Protein: CASSLDVGELFF.

The chain recombines TRBV5-1 with TRBJ2-1; no definite D call. V was shortened by 0 bases and J by 5 bases, with 9 bases between the two germline ends. CDR1 is SGHRS, CDR2 YFSETQ, per germline. The CDR3 contains 14 residues. In DNA form, the CDR3 reads TGCGCCAGCAGCTTGGGGGTATCGGACAATGAGCAGTTCTTC. Amino acid sequence: CASSLGVSDNEQFF.

This clonotype was detected only a few times. The J gene is TRBJ1-6, the V gene TRBV25-1; D remains unclear. The CDR3 totals 12 residues. V dropped 2 bases and J dropped 10 bases, with 6 bases sitting between them. Germline V gene lookup returns CDR1 MGHDK and CDR2 SYGVNS. The CDR3 sequence is CASSERFSPLHF. CDR3 nucleotide sequence: TGTGCCAGCAGTGAACGATTCTCACCCCTCCACTTT.

The chain links TRBV5-5 to TRBJ2-2; D may be TRBD2 (6 bases). The V end lost 0 bases, the J end lost 8 bases, and 20 bases lay between the germline ends. The CDR3 has 17 amino acids. The germline V gene has CDR1 SGHKS and CDR2 YYEKEE (reference sequence). The CDR3 DNA reads as TGTGCCAGCAGCTTGGGCCGACTAGACTCCACTAGGGGGGAGCTGTTTTTT. Translation gives CASSLGRLDSTRGELFF.

The chain recombines TRBV20-1 with TRBJ2-7; 12 bases fit TRBD2. Germline V gene data show CDR1 as DFQATT and CDR2 as SNEGSKA (reference sequence). This CDR3 region has 16 residues. V shed 6 bases and J 6 bases; nucleotides not matched to a gene: 15. In DNA, the CDR3 is TGCAGTGCCGCCCCTTGGGCTAGCGGGGGGGGGTCCGAGCAGTACTTC. Translated, it gives CSAAPWASGGGSEQYF.

The gene calls are TRBV20-1 and TRBJ2-7; D may be TRBD2 (6 bases). The CDR3 extends over 13 amino acids. Per the germline V gene, CDR1 is DFQATT and CDR2 is SNEGSKA (reference sequence). V was clipped by 5 bases and J by 3 bases, with 14 bases between them. For the CDR3, the DNA is TGCAGTGCTGGAGGACTACTCGACTACGAGCAGTACTTC. It codes for CSAGGLLDYEQYF.

CDR3 residues: CASSDIPGGNEQFF. CDR3 nucleotides: TGTGCCAGCAGTGACATACCAGGGGGGAATGAGCAGTTCTTC. The chain employs TRBV2 and TRBJ2-1, with a possible D match to TRBD1 (7 bases). V was shortened by 3 bases and J by 7 bases, with 13 bases between the two germline ends. CDR3 length: 14 amino acids. Per the germline V gene, CDR1 is SNHLY and CDR2 is FYNNEI.

Many counts were recorded for this clonotype. The junction differs from germline at one of its ends, possibly a read error. The J gene is TRBJ2-7, the V gene TRBV12-3 or TRBV12-4, with no clear D. This CDR3 region has 11 residues. The CDR3 nucleotides read TGCGCCAGCAGCTTCGCGGACGAGCAGTACTTC. Protein product: CASSFADEQYF.

The chain joins TRBV7-9 to TRBJ2-2, with D possibly matching TRBD2 (5 bases). CDR1 and CDR2 (germline): SEHNR, FQNEAQ (reference sequence). Trimming took 4 bases from V and 7 from J, leaving 13 bases between them. The CDR3 spans 14 residues. DNA of the CDR3: TGTGCCAGCAGCTATCTGACGAGGGTCGGGGAGCTGTTTTTT. Amino acid sequence: CASSYLTRVGELFF.

V gene TRBV5-1 combines with J gene TRBJ1-6, with D possibly TRBD1 on 6 matching bases. Germline-derived CDR1 and CDR2 are SGHRS and YFSETQ. Trimming stripped 0 bases from V and 8 bases from J, with 6 bases between. This CDR3 has 13 residues. CDR3 amino acids: CASSLGQDSPLHF. The CDR3 nucleotides read TGCGCCAGCAGCTTGGGACAGGATTCACCCCTCCACTTT.

For this clonotype: At one boundary the junction diverges from the germline segment, which might be a read error. The rearrangement uses TRBV12-3 or TRBV12-4 and TRBJ1-6, with unresolved D. The CDR3 is made up of 12 amino acids. CDR3 sequence reads: CAIRRDNSSLHF. CDR3 DNA: TGTGCCATCCGACGGGATAATTCATCCCTCCACTTT.

J is TRBJ2-1 and V is TRBV6-1, with D possibly being TRBD1 (5 bases). Germline CDR1 and CDR2: MNHNS and SASEGT. V was shortened by 11 bases and J by 0 bases, with 14 bases between the two germline ends. The CDR3 is 14 residues long. CDR3 loop: CAAGPLSSYNEQFF. In DNA form, the CDR3 reads TGTGCCGCAGGGCCGTTGAGCTCCTACAATGAGCAGTTCTTC.

This chain links TRBV24-1 with TRBJ2-3; D is undetermined. V gave up 2 bases and J gave up 6 bases, with 8 bases separating them. The germline V gene has CDR1 KGHDR and CDR2 SFDVKD. The CDR3 is 13 residues long. CDR3 amino acids: CATSDSPGDTQYF. The CDR3, as DNA: TGTGCCACCAGTGATTCCCCGGGCGATACGCAGTATTTT.

The chain uses TRBV9 and TRBJ2-3; maybe TRBD1 (7 bases). Trimming stripped 3 bases from V and 2 bases from J, with 16 bases between. Germline V lookup: CDR1 SGDLS, CDR2 YYNGEE. This CDR3 spans 16 amino acids. The CDR3 coding sequence is TGTGCCAGCAGCGGTGAACCAGGGGGGATCACAGATACGCAGTATTTT. This gives the protein CASSGEPGGITDTQYF.

This clonotype has ten or more counts. The chain couples TRBV12-3 or TRBV12-4 to TRBJ2-2, with 8 bases that match TRBD2. This CDR3 is built from 16 residues. The trim removed 2 bases at V and 4 bases at J, leaving 6 bases unmatched. The CDR3: CASSLHGLAFTGELFF. For the CDR3, the DNA is TGTGCCAGCAGTTTACACGGACTAGCATTCACCGGGGAGCTGTTTTTT.

The gene calls are TRBV12-3 or TRBV12-4 and TRBJ2-5; D is undetermined. V was trimmed by 2 bases and J by 0 bases, leaving 10 bases between them. The CDR3 runs 15 residues. Here the CDR3 DNA reads TGTGCCAGCAGTTTACCTCCTCCGTACCAAGAGACCCAGTACTTC. Translation: CASSLPPPYQETQYF.

The V and J genes are TRBV20-1 and TRBJ1-2, with a possible D match to TRBD1 (6 bases). Trimming shortened V by 6 bases and J by 7 bases, and 15 bases separated the two germline ends. CDR1 is DFQATT, CDR2 SNEGSKA, per germline (reference sequence). The CDR3 extends over 12 amino acids. DNA of the CDR3: TGCAGTGCCGGGGGCACTCTGTTTGGCTACACCTTC. This sequence encodes CSAGGTLFGYTF.

This clonotype has just a few counts. The chain uses TRBV6-5 and TRBJ1-6; a possible D gene is TRBD1 (6 bases). V dropped 0 bases and J dropped 5 bases, with 14 bases sitting between them. Germline values: CDR1 MNHEY, CDR2 SVGAGI. The CDR3 is 17 residues long. The CDR3 DNA sequence: TGTGCCAGCAGTTACTCGAAGGGGGGGTTCGATAATTCACCCCTCCACTTT. It translates to CASSYSKGGFDNSPLHF.

A few counts support this clonotype. The chain has TRBV20-1 and TRBJ1-2; TRBD1 aligns across 9 bases. Germline CDR1 and CDR2: DFQATT and SNEGSKA (reference sequence). Trimming removed 2 bases from V and 2 bases from J; junction bases left unmatched: 9. The CDR3 runs to 16 residues. In DNA, the CDR3 is TGCAGTGCTAGACGGGGCGACAGGGGGGTCAACTATGGCTACACCTTC. Translation gives CSARRGDRGVNYGYTF.